Reported below is one T cell receptor (beta chain). Its matching antigen is unknown. The data originate from a study of T cell responses to AZD1222 COVID-19 vaccine. Study findings and constraints: Two doses of AZD1222 preceded a rise in Spike-specific TCR breadth and depth.

Germline V CDR1 and CDR2: SGHTA, FQGTGA. The germline V and J ends were trimmed by 4 bases and 4 bases, with 17 bases remaining between them. This CDR3 has 16 residues. Repertoires were generated with immunoSEQ multiplex PCR, while TCRdb's copy carries only in-frame clones and drops some. The repertoire includes around 170,000 clones, around 90% of them detected once, and approximately 1.8% sits in the top ten. This receptor was identified in an adult who received the AZD1222 COVID-19 vaccine. The chain couples TRBV7-3 to TRBJ2-1, with a tentative D call TRBD2 (5 bases). Sequencing was performed on peripheral blood, taken 28 days after the second AZD1222 dose. The chain's CDR3 is CASSSLAEEDYNEQFF. In nucleotides, the CDR3 is TGTGCCAGCAGCTCCCTGGCCGAGGAGGATTACAATGAGCAGTTCTTC.